The rows below give T cell receptor beta chains drawn from one sample of a study of T cell responses to AZD1222 COVID-19 vaccine. Profiled with immunoSEQ multiplex PCR; TCRdb holds only in-frame clones, not every one. The sample yields roughly 160,000 clones, around 88% seen once. Sequencing was performed on peripheral blood, taken 28 days after the second AZD1222 dose. All receptors come from an adult who received the AZD1222 COVID-19 vaccine. CDR3s include the opening cysteine and the closing phenylalanine or tryptophan. Each record gives: clone size, V gene, D gene, J gene, CDR3 protein, CDR3 DNA. The D gene is left open where the match is weak. Size tells how often a clone was seen (once, few, many) or the class of an expanded clone, and some rows leave it out.

clone_size: NA; v_call: TRBV5-6; d_call: NA; j_call: TRBJ2-5; cdr3_aa: CASSLVQGSETQYF; cdr3_nt: TGTGCCAGCAGCTTGGTTCAGGGCTCAGAGACCCAGTACTTC
clone_size: NA; v_call: TRBV13; d_call: NA; j_call: TRBJ1-2; cdr3_aa: CASSSKFRVDGYTF; cdr3_nt: TGTGCCAGCAGCTCGAAGTTCAGGGTTGACGGCTACACCTTC
clone_size: NA; v_call: TRBV3-1/TRBV3-2; d_call: TRBD1; j_call: TRBJ1-2; cdr3_aa: CASSRRGQGALSYGYTF; cdr3_nt: TGTGCCAGCAGCCGCCGGGGACAGGGGGCCCTTTCCTATGGCTACACCTTC
clone_size: once; v_call: TRBV18; d_call: NA; j_call: TRBJ1-6; cdr3_aa: CASSPLPMLGQDNSPLHF; cdr3_nt: TGTGCCAGCTCACCCCTACCTATGTTGGGGCAGGATAATTCACCCCTCCACTTT
clone_size: NA; v_call: TRBV7-2; d_call: TRBD2; j_call: TRBJ2-1; cdr3_aa: CASSSLAGAGNEQFF; cdr3_nt: TGTGCCAGCAGCTCCCTAGCGGGGGCGGGGAATGAGCAGTTCTTC
clone_size: NA; v_call: TRBV25-1; d_call: NA; j_call: TRBJ1-1; cdr3_aa: CASSRIGADQRNTEAFF; cdr3_nt: TGTGCCAGCAGTCGAATAGGGGCAGATCAGAGGAACACTGAAGCTTTCTTT
clone_size: NA; v_call: TRBV12-3/TRBV12-4; d_call: NA; j_call: TRBJ1-2; cdr3_aa: CASRSNRDGYTF; cdr3_nt: TGTGCCAGCAGATCTAACAGGGATGGCTACACCTTC
clone_size: once; v_call: TRBV6-2/TRBV6-3; d_call: TRBD1; j_call: TRBJ1-2; cdr3_aa: CASSEPGTANYGYTF; cdr3_nt: TGTGCCAGCAGTGAGCCCGGGACAGCTAACTATGGCTACACCTTC
clone_size: NA; v_call: TRBV6-5; d_call: NA; j_call: TRBJ1-2; cdr3_aa: CASRTKMGYGYTF; cdr3_nt: TGTGCCTCGAGGACAAAGATGGGCTATGGCTACACCTTC
clone_size: NA; v_call: TRBV12-1; d_call: NA; j_call: TRBJ1-5; cdr3_aa: CASSFGDSNSNQPQHF; cdr3_nt: TGTGCCAGCAGCTTTGGGGACAGCAATAGCAATCAGCCCCAGCATTTT
clone_size: NA; v_call: TRBV3-1/TRBV3-2; d_call: TRBD1; j_call: TRBJ1-1; cdr3_aa: CASSQGTGPTEAFF; cdr3_nt: TGTGCCAGCAGCCAGGGGACAGGGCCCACTGAAGCTTTCTTT
clone_size: NA; v_call: TRBV11-2; d_call: NA; j_call: TRBJ1-2; cdr3_aa: CASSSGANTPGYTF; cdr3_nt: TGTGCCAGCAGCTCCGGGGCTAACACTCCCGGCTACACCTTC
clone_size: NA; v_call: TRBV27; d_call: NA; j_call: TRBJ2-3; cdr3_aa: CASSTPRDPTDTQYF; cdr3_nt: TGTGCCAGCAGTACCCCCCGGGACCCCACAGATACGCAGTATTTT
clone_size: NA; v_call: TRBV4-2; d_call: NA; j_call: TRBJ2-7; cdr3_aa: CASSQDLWTAYEQYF; cdr3_nt: TGTGCCAGCAGCCAAGATCTTTGGACAGCCTACGAGCAGTACTTC
clone_size: NA; v_call: TRBV5-6; d_call: NA; j_call: TRBJ2-7; cdr3_aa: CASSILTGSEQYF; cdr3_nt: TGTGCCAGCAGCATACTCACAGGGAGCGAGCAGTACTTC
clone_size: NA; v_call: TRBV27; d_call: NA; j_call: TRBJ2-1; cdr3_aa: CASSSRASNEQFF; cdr3_nt: TGTGCCAGCAGTTCCAGGGCGAGCAATGAGCAGTTCTTC
clone_size: NA; v_call: TRBV2; d_call: NA; j_call: TRBJ1-2; cdr3_aa: CASSMVTGGGGGYTF; cdr3_nt: TGTGCCAGCAGTATGGTGACCGGGGGCGGCGGTGGCTACACCTTC
clone_size: NA; v_call: TRBV5-1; d_call: NA; j_call: TRBJ1-4; cdr3_aa: CASTWSGTTNEKLFF; cdr3_nt: TGCGCCAGCACCTGGTCGGGGACAACTAATGAAAAACTGTTTTTT
clone_size: NA; v_call: TRBV4-1; d_call: TRBD1; j_call: TRBJ1-2; cdr3_aa: CASSQTTGGGYGYTF; cdr3_nt: TGCGCCAGCAGCCAAACCACAGGGGGAGGTTATGGCTACACCTTC
clone_size: NA; v_call: TRBV20-1; d_call: NA; j_call: TRBJ1-1; cdr3_aa: CSASHGGTEAFF; cdr3_nt: TGCAGTGCTAGTCACGGGGGGACTGAAGCTTTCTTT
clone_size: NA; v_call: TRBV4-1; d_call: NA; j_call: TRBJ2-3; cdr3_aa: CASSQDPGGAAVTDTQYF; cdr3_nt: TGCGCCAGCAGCCAAGATCCAGGTGGAGCGGCTGTCACAGATACGCAGTATTTT
clone_size: NA; v_call: TRBV6-5; d_call: NA; j_call: TRBJ2-1; cdr3_aa: CASTDSSYNEQFF; cdr3_nt: TGTGCCAGCACGGACAGCTCCTACAATGAGCAGTTCTTC
clone_size: NA; v_call: TRBV10-3; d_call: TRBD1; j_call: TRBJ1-5; cdr3_aa: CAISVTGDGNQPQHF; cdr3_nt: TGTGCCATCAGTGTGACAGGGGATGGCAATCAGCCCCAGCATTTT
clone_size: NA; v_call: TRBV6-1; d_call: NA; j_call: TRBJ1-1; cdr3_aa: CASSEPTAVNTEAFF; cdr3_nt: TGTGCCAGCAGTGAACCCACGGCGGTGAACACTGAAGCTTTCTTT
clone_size: NA; v_call: TRBV6-4; d_call: NA; j_call: TRBJ1-6; cdr3_aa: CASSDRDSSPLHF; cdr3_nt: TGTGCCAGCAGTGACAGGGATAGTTCACCCCTCCACTTT
clone_size: NA; v_call: TRBV4-2; d_call: NA; j_call: TRBJ2-4; cdr3_aa: CASSQDLGGLAKNIQYF; cdr3_nt: TGTGCCAGCAGCCAAGATCTCGGGGGCCTAGCCAAAAACATTCAGTACTTC
clone_size: NA; v_call: TRBV4-1; d_call: NA; j_call: TRBJ1-1; cdr3_aa: CASSQVNREAFF; cdr3_nt: TGCGCCAGCAGCCAAGTGAACCGGGAAGCTTTCTTT
clone_size: NA; v_call: TRBV3-1/TRBV3-2; d_call: TRBD1; j_call: TRBJ1-2; cdr3_aa: CASSQTGYLYGYTF; cdr3_nt: TGTGCCAGCAGCCAGACAGGGTACCTCTATGGCTACACCTTC
clone_size: NA; v_call: TRBV3-1/TRBV3-2; d_call: NA; j_call: TRBJ1-6; cdr3_aa: CASSLRGTYNSPLHF; cdr3_nt: TGTGCCAGCAGCCTCAGAGGGACCTATAATTCACCCCTCCACTTT
clone_size: NA; v_call: TRBV20-1; d_call: NA; j_call: TRBJ2-7; cdr3_aa: CSAYWGEQYF; cdr3_nt: TGCAGTGCCTACTGGGGCGAGCAGTACTTC
clone_size: NA; v_call: TRBV27; d_call: TRBD1; j_call: TRBJ1-1; cdr3_aa: CASSPDRGNTEAFF; cdr3_nt: TGTGCCAGCAGTCCGGACAGGGGGAACACTGAAGCTTTCTTT
clone_size: once; v_call: TRBV7-2; d_call: NA; j_call: TRBJ2-1; cdr3_aa: CASSLYPDSEQFF; cdr3_nt: TGTGCCAGCAGCTTATATCCTGACAGTGAGCAGTTCTTC
clone_size: NA; v_call: TRBV13; d_call: TRBD1; j_call: TRBJ2-7; cdr3_aa: CASSSTGLGQGVLEQYF; cdr3_nt: TGTGCCAGCAGCTCCACTGGACTCGGACAGGGGGTATTGGAGCAGTACTTC
clone_size: NA; v_call: TRBV5-5; d_call: TRBD1; j_call: TRBJ2-7; cdr3_aa: CASSPRTGLGLEQYF; cdr3_nt: TGTGCCAGCAGCCCCAGGACAGGCCTGGGGCTCGAGCAGTACTTC
clone_size: NA; v_call: TRBV18; d_call: TRBD1; j_call: TRBJ1-2; cdr3_aa: CASSPPGTGVVGYTF; cdr3_nt: TGTGCCAGCTCACCACCCGGGACAGGGGTCGTTGGCTACACCTTC
clone_size: NA; v_call: TRBV4-1; d_call: NA; j_call: TRBJ2-2; cdr3_aa: CASSQSVAGELFF; cdr3_nt: TGCGCCAGCAGCCAATCTGTCGCCGGGGAGCTGTTTTTT
clone_size: NA; v_call: TRBV18; d_call: NA; j_call: TRBJ2-3; cdr3_aa: CASSPSTDTQYF; cdr3_nt: TGTGCCAGCTCACCAAGCACAGATACGCAGTATTTT
clone_size: NA; v_call: TRBV18; d_call: TRBD2; j_call: TRBJ2-3; cdr3_aa: CASSPIFSGGGSLDTQYF; cdr3_nt: TGTGCCAGCTCACCAATATTTTCCGGCGGGGGAAGCTTGGATACGCAGTATTTT
clone_size: NA; v_call: TRBV19; d_call: NA; j_call: TRBJ2-2; cdr3_aa: CASSLPRDLGTGELFF; cdr3_nt: TGTGCCAGTAGTCTCCCTCGGGACCTTGGCACCGGGGAGCTGTTTTTT
clone_size: few; v_call: TRBV4-3; d_call: TRBD2; j_call: TRBJ2-7; cdr3_aa: CASSQDQTSGLYEQYF; cdr3_nt: TGCGCCAGCAGCCAAGATCAGACTAGCGGGCTATACGAGCAGTACTTC
clone_size: NA; v_call: TRBV12-5; d_call: NA; j_call: TRBJ2-5; cdr3_aa: CASGTPWRPDLYF; cdr3_nt: TGTGCTAGTGGTACTCCCTGGAGGCCCGACCTGTACTTC
clone_size: NA; v_call: TRBV6-2/TRBV6-3; d_call: NA; j_call: TRBJ1-1; cdr3_aa: CASTPWSRPEAFF; cdr3_nt: TGTGCCAGCACCCCATGGTCTCGTCCTGAAGCTTTCTTT
clone_size: NA; v_call: TRBV6-5; d_call: NA; j_call: TRBJ2-5; cdr3_aa: CASSFRGQETQYF; cdr3_nt: TGTGCCAGCAGTTTCCGGGGCCAAGAGACCCAGTACTTC
clone_size: NA; v_call: TRBV28; d_call: TRBD1; j_call: TRBJ2-1; cdr3_aa: CASGQGSNEQFF; cdr3_nt: TGTGCCAGTGGACAGGGAAGTAATGAGCAGTTCTTC
clone_size: few; v_call: TRBV5-1; d_call: TRBD1; j_call: TRBJ2-7; cdr3_aa: CASSPGTGAYEQYF; cdr3_nt: TGCGCCAGCAGCCCGGGGACAGGGGCCTACGAGCAGTACTTC